A single sample is the source of the 5 T cell receptor beta chains below, sequenced in a study of vaccination effects on CD4 cells after COVID-19. After expansion with viral peptide pools in the ViraFEST assay, antigen-specific CD4+ T cells were sequenced. Isolation of CD4+ T cells took place after around 10 days of culture. None of the vaccinated had previously contracted SARS-CoV-2, and their nucleocapsid antibodies tested negative. Their antigen targets remain unknown. Clones were sequenced by immunoSEQ multiplex PCR, and TCRdb holds only the in-frame ones, with some missing. The top ten hold 10% to 15% of the sample, which has fewer than 70,000 clones, around 80% seen once. Sample: CD4+ T cells from PBMCs cultured with SARS-CoV-2 spike peptides, taken before COVID-19 vaccination. Source of these receptors: a human donor who received a COVID-19 vaccine.

The chain joins TRBV24-1 to TRBJ2-3; 9 nucleotides align to TRBD1. The J segment lost 6 bases and the V segment lost 5 bases, leaving 5 bases of the junction unmatched. Germline V CDR1 and CDR2: KGHDR, SFDVKD. This CDR3 has 14 residues. CDR3 protein: CATSVQGAGDTQYF. CDR3 in DNA: TGTGCCACCAGTGTACAGGGGGCCGGGGATACGCAGTATTTT.

The chain uses TRBV29-1 and TRBJ1-1, with a possible D match to TRBD1 (6 bases). The V gene lost 4 bases and the J gene lost 0 bases, with 18 bases spanning the gap. Germline V gene data show CDR1 as SQVTM and CDR2 as ANQGSEA. This CDR3 has 16 residues. CDR3 DNA: TGCAGCGTTGGGGGGATAGGGGGGTGGTTGAACACTGAAGCTTTCTTT. Translation gives CSVGGIGGWLNTEAFF.

The chain combines TRBV6-6 with TRBJ2-7; 8 bases map to TRBD1. This CDR3 has 13 amino acids. V gave up 2 bases and J gave up 6 bases; unmatched junction bases: 3. The germline gives CDR1 MNHNY, CDR2 SVGAGI (reference sequence). CDR3 nucleotide sequence: TGTGCCAGCAGTTACCTCGACAGGGGCGAGCAGTACGTC. The encoded protein is CASSYLDRGEQYV.

The chain employs TRBV29-1 and TRBJ1-2; 7 bases agree with TRBD1. V was pared by 7 bases and J by 7 bases, with 12 bases of the junction left unmatched. Germline CDR1 and CDR2: SQVTM and ANQGSEA. The CDR3 is 13 residues long. CDR3 bases: TGCAGCGCCGCTACAGGGGATAATCGTGGCTACACCTTC. Its protein is CSAATGDNRGYTF.

The chain links TRBV5-1 to TRBJ2-1, with 8 bases identical to TRBD2. Germline CDR1 and CDR2: SGHRS and YFSETQ. V lost 0 bases to trimming and J lost 4 bases; unmatched junction nucleotides: 9. CDR3 length: 17 residues. CDR3 coding DNA: TGCGCCAGCAGCTTGGCCTCGGGACGGGGGGGATACAATGAGCAGTTCTTC. This encodes CASSLASGRGGYNEQFF.